These T cell receptor beta chains were read from a single sample in a study of cytomegalovirus exposure and HLA in healthy donors. Repertoires were generated with immunoSEQ multiplex PCR, while TCRdb's copy carries only in-frame clones and drops some. The sample yields over 100,000 clones, 74% seen once. The source material was PBMCs. The receptors shown here come from a male donor in good health and CMV-seronegative. CDR3s include the opening cysteine and the closing phenylalanine or tryptophan. A D gene is named only where the DNA matches it firmly. Rows give clone size only sometimes, using once, few, many, or a class for an expanded clone.

TRBV11-2	TRBJ2-1	NA	NA	TGTGCCAGCAGCCCAAGGGGCGGGGGCGAAAGCTCCTACAATGAGCAGTTCTTC	CASSPRGGGESSYNEQFF
TRBV7-3	TRBJ2-3	NA	NA	TGTGCCAGCAGCCCCGAATGGGGCACGCAGTATTTT	CASSPEWGTQYF
TRBV9	TRBJ2-7	TRBD1	NA	TGTGCCAGCAGCCCGGGACAGGCCTCCTACGAGCAGTACTTC	CASSPGQASYEQYF
TRBV7-2	TRBJ1-1	NA	NA	TGTGCCAGCAGCTTAGATCTCCAGAAGAACACTGAAGCTTTCTTT	CASSLDLQKNTEAFF
TRBV6-1	TRBJ2-2	TRBD2	NA	TGTGCCAGTACAACCGGGACTAGCGACACCGGGGAGCTGTTTTTT	CASTTGTSDTGELFF
TRBV6-5	TRBJ2-1	NA	NA	TGTGCCAGCAGTTCCGCAGGGGTGTATGAGCAGTTCTTC	CASSSAGVYEQFF
TRBV4-2	TRBJ2-7	NA	few	TGTGCCAGCAGCCAAGGCCTAGCCGACGAGCAGTACTTC	CASSQGLADEQYF
TRBV6-5	TRBJ1-1	NA	NA	TGTGCCAGCAGTTACAGAAACAGTCCGAACACTGAAGCTTTCTTT	CASSYRNSPNTEAFF
TRBV30	TRBJ1-4	NA	once	TGTGCCTGGAGCCAGGGGAGGGACTTGTTTTTT	CAWSQGRDLFF
TRBV28	TRBJ2-5	TRBD2	NA	TGTGCCAGCGGACCTTGGACTAGCGGGGGCCCCCCCCAAGAGACCCAGTACTTC	CASGPWTSGGPPQETQYF
TRBV7-2	TRBJ1-3	NA	NA	TGTGCCAGCAGCTCCTTGGGCAGGGTGTTAGAAAGAAACACCATATATTTT	CASSSLGRVLERNTIYF
TRBV7-2	TRBJ2-7	TRBD2	NA	TGTGCCAGCAGCTTAGATGGGACTAGCGGGGTAACCTACGAGCAGTACTTC	CASSLDGTSGVTYEQYF
TRBV7-3	TRBJ2-1	TRBD2	NA	TGTGCCAGCAGCGTCCAGCGGGGGGGAGGTAATGAGCAGTTCTTC	CASSVQRGGGNEQFF
TRBV6-5	TRBJ1-1	TRBD1	NA	TGTGCCAGCATTCCGGGACAGGGGTTTGCTGAAGCTTTCTTT	CASIPGQGFAEAFF